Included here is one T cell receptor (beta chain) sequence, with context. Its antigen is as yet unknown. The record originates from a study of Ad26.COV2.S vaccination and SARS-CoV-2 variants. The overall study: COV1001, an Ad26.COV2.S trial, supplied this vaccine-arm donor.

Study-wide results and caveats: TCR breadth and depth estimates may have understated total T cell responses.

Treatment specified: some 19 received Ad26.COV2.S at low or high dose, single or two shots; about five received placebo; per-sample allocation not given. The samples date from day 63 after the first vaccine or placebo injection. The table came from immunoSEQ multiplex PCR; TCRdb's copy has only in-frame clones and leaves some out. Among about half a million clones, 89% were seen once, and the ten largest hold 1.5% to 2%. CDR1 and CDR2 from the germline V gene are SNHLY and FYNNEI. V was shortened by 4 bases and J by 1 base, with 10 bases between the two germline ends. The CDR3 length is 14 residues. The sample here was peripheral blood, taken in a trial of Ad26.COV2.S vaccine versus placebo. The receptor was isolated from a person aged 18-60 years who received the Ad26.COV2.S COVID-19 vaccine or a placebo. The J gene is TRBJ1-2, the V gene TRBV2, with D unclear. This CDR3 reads CASSVGQINYGYTF. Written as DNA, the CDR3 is TGTGCCAGCAGTGTAGGGCAGATTAACTATGGCTACACCTTC.